This record concerns one T cell receptor beta chain sequence. Its target is not known. Germline V gene sequence: CDR1 MNHEY, CDR2 SMNVEV (reference sequence). CDR3 length: 15 amino acids. The ends lost 5 bases at V and 5 bases at J; junction bases unmatched: 11. These data belong to a study of cytomegalovirus exposure and HLA in healthy donors. It was with 60 Vbeta and 13 Jbeta primers that the PCR ran. Profiling relied on immunoSEQ multiplex PCR, and the TCRdb table lists in-frame clones only, not all of them. This table holds some 220,000 clones, 85% to 90% found once. Study-level points and caveats: Excluded: some indistinguishable V segments such as TRBV6-2 and TRBV6-3. Later analysis showed most CMV-associated TCR beta chains appearing HLA-restricted. Donors were assumed by presence/absence analyses to have roughly uniform sequencing depth.

The rearrangement joins TRBV27 to TRBJ2-5; TRBD1 matches 7 bases. The origin of this receptor is a woman aged 18-29 years in good health and CMV-seronegative. The specimen sequenced was PBMCs. In DNA form, the CDR3 reads TGTGCCAGCAGTGGTTGGACAGGCGAAAGGGAGACCCAGTACTTC. Its translation is CASSGWTGERETQYF.